This entry lists 2 T cell receptor beta chains sequenced from one sample in a study of shared clonotypes between healthy human individuals. Data came from immunoSEQ multiplex PCR; TCRdb stores just in-frame clones and leaves some out. The repertoire holds 2 million or so clones, with 85% to 95% as singletons. CD45RO-negative, CCR7-positively selected cells formed the naive CD8 fraction, excluding terminally differentiated effector memory CD45RA+ cells. Sequencing was performed on naive CD8+ T cells sorted from blood. The receptors derive from a man between 18 and 35 years old in good health.

V gene TRBV7-8 combines with J gene TRBJ2-7; tentative D call: TRBD1 (6 bases). The CDR3 runs 15 residues. With 1 base removed from V and 6 bases from J, the gap between germline ends came to 16 bases. CDR1 is SGHVS, CDR2 FQNEAQ, per germline. CDR3 in DNA: TGTGCCAGCAGCTTAGAAGTCTGGGGGCTATTCGAGCAGTACTTC. Translating gives CASSLEVWGLFEQYF. Full variable domain (remainder filled in from reference TRBV7-8 and TRBJ2-7): GAGVSQSPRYKVAKRGQDVALRCDPISGHVSLFWYQQALGQGPEFLTYFQNEAQLDKSGLPSDRFFAERPEGSVSTLKIQRTQQEDSAVYLCASSLEVWGLFEQYFGPGTRLTVT.

The CDR3 protein is CASSLAVGGEAFF. DNA for the CDR3: TGCGCCAGCAGCTTGGCTGTGGGGGGAGAGGCTTTCTTT. V usage is TRBV5-1 and J usage is TRBJ1-1; TRBD1 might be the D (5 bases). The ends were cut back, 0 bases at V and 11 bases at J, with 14 bases in the middle. Germline V gives CDR1 SGHRS, CDR2 YFSETQ. This CDR3 comprises 13 residues.